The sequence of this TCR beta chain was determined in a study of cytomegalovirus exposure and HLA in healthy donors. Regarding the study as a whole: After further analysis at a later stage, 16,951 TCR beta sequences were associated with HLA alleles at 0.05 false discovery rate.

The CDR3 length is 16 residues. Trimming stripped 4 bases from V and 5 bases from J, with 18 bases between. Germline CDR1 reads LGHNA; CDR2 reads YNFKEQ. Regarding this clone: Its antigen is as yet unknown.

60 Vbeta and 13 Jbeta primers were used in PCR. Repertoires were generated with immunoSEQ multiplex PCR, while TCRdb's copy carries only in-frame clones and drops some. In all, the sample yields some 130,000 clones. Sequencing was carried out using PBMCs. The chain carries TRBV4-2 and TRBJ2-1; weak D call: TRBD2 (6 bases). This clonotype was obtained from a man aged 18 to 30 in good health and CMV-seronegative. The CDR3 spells CASSLRLVGLHNEQFF. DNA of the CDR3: TGTGCCAGCAGCCTTCGACTAGTCGGTCTTCACAATGAGCAGTTCTTC.